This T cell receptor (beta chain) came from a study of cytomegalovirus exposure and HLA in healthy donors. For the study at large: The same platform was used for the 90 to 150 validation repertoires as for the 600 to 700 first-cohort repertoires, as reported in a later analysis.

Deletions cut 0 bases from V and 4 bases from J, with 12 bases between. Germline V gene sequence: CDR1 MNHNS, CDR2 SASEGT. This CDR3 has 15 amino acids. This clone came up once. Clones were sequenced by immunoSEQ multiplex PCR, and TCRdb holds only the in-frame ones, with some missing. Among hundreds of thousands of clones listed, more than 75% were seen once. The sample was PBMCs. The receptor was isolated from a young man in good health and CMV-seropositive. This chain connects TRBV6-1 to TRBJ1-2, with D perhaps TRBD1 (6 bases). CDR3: CASSEAPGVSYGYTF. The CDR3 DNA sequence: TGTGCCAGCAGTGAAGCGCCAGGGGTGAGCTATGGCTACACCTTC.